This T cell receptor (beta chain) was obtained from a study of T cell changes during pregnancy in multiple sclerosis. Libraries were prepared by immunoSEQ multiplex PCR; TCRdb keeps only in-frame clonotypes and omits some of them. The sample lists about 36,000 clones; roughly 90% were seen once. The CDR3 length is 16 residues. Losses at the gene ends were 2 bases for V and 9 bases for J; bases not matched to a gene: 11. The germline CDR1 and CDR2 sequences are MNHEY and SMNVEV (reference sequence). This receptor was identified in a female donor with multiple sclerosis, enrolled in a pregnancy study. The rearrangement joins TRBV27 to TRBJ2-1; 9 bases map to TRBD2. This specimen was CD8+ T cells from peripheral blood mononuclear cells, taken in the third trimester of pregnancy. CDR3 in DNA: TGTGCCAGCAGTTTAGCCCTAGCGGGGCCGGGGTTTGAGCAGTTCTTC. It codes for CASSLALAGPGFEQFF.